The 3 T cell receptor beta chains reported below all come from one sample, sequenced in a study of T cell repertoires in cytomegalovirus infection. Antigens for these TCRs are unknown. One entry per CDR3 protein, called by TCRdb with MiXCR from the reads. This repertoire shows hundreds of thousands of distinct CDR3 sequences, about 42% found once; its top ten account for approximately 40%. Material: cultured PBMCs, obtained from culture after CMV antigen stimulation. These receptors were taken from a human donor in good health (CMV status not recorded). Some clones in this sample may be carry-over from other donors' samples.

Only a few counts were recorded for this clonotype. The V call is TRBV7-2, the J call TRBJ2-2; D uncertain. CDR1 is SGHTA, CDR2 FQGNSA, per germline. Trimming took 2 bases from V and 1 from J, leaving 11 bases between them. The CDR3 covers 16 residues. The CDR3 loop reads CASSLLAARNTGELFF. DNA for the CDR3: TGTGCCAGCAGCTTATTGGCGGCCCGGAACACCGGGGAGCTGTTTTTT. The entire variable domain, with the rest obtained from reference TRBV7-2 and TRBJ2-2, is as follows: GAGVSQSPSNKVTEKGKDVELRCDPISGHTALYWYRQSLGQGLEFLIYFQGNSAPDKSGLPSDRFSAERTGGSVSTLTIQRTQQEDSAVYLCASSLLAARNTGELFFGEGSRLTVL.

The chain uses TRBV19 and TRBJ1-5, with 7 bases aligning to TRBD1. The germline CDR1 and CDR2 sequences are LNHDA and SQIVND (reference sequence). Unmatched junction bases numbered 4, after V lost 0 bases and J lost 11 bases. The CDR3 consists of 13 residues. Here the CDR3 DNA reads TGTGCCAGTAGTATAGACCCGGGACAGACCCAGCATTTT. Its translation is CASSIDPGQTQHF.

The chain is built from TRBV29-1 and TRBJ2-3; 9 bases agree with TRBD1. CDR1 and CDR2 (germline): SQVTM, ANQGSEA. CDR3 length equals 16 residues. V lost 7 bases and J lost 3; bases outside the gene matches: 14. The CDR3 protein is CSGDPRGTGRTDTQYF. CDR3 nucleotide sequence: TGCAGCGGCGATCCCCGCGGGACAGGGAGGACAGATACGCAGTATTTT.